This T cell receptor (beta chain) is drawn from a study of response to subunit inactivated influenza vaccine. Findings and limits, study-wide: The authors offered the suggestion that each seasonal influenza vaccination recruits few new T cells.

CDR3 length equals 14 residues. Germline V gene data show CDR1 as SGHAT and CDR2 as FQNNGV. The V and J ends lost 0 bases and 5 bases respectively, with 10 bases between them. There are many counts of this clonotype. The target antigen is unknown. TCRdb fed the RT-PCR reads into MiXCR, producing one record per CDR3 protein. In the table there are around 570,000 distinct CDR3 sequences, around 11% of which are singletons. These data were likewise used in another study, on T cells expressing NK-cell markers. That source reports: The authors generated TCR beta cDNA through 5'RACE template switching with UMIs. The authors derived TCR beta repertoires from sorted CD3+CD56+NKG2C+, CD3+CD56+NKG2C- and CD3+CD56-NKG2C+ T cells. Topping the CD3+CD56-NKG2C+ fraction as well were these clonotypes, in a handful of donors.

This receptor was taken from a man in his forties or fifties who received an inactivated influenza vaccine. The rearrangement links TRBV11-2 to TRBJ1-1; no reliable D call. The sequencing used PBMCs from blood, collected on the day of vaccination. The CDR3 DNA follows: TGTGCCAGCAGCTTAGAGGGAAAGGGAACTGAAGCTTTCTTT. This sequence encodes CASSLEGKGTEAFF.